The sequence of this TCR beta chain was determined in a study of blood T cell repertoires in COVID-19 (dated by TCRdb to between 2020 and 2021). With regard to the full study: Samples from collaborators originated in the United States, Italy and Spain and spanned both the acute and convalescent phases of COVID-19. The prospective study material was composed of cDNA or gDNA derived from T cells, B-cell-depleted T cells, or PBMCs. The dataset comprised deeply sampled blood TCRbeta repertoires from subjects exposed to, actively infected with, or recovered from COVID-19. The repertoires were released in a freely available public database meant as a resource for research on the immune response to SARS-CoV-2. Samples were obtained from the ongoing ImmuneRACE study (first 160 participants) and from about 1,300 subjects provided by 6 global collaborators. Nearly every sample came with metadata listing a de-identified subject ID, COVID-19 status, age in years and sex. Where HLA class I and class II types were available, the types were taken from metadata supplied by the sample provider, not from assay-based typing.

To note about this clone: This receptor's antigen is unknown. The sample holds no much larger clone one base away, and base qualities are not on file.

TCRbeta CDR3 regions were amplified from genomic DNA using the immunoSEQ Assay, a bias-controlled multiplex PCR. Processing in the source paper ran as follows. Nucleated cell counts per sample were estimated from amplification of reference gene primers within the assay. To quantify the absolute abundance of each unique TCRbeta CDR3 rearrangement, sequence reads were collapsed and filtered. For each sample, productive Simpson clonality was calculated by taking the square root of Simpson's diversity index across productive rearrangements. Not all clones reach the TCRdb copy of this immuneACCESS table, which keeps in-frame sequences only. Checked studies attribute under half of the gap to unresolved V genes and leave the rest unexplained. V and J calls and clone size are those listed in that table; D and trimming were worked out from the DNA. The table for this sample lists about 72,000 clones; 82% of them were counted only once. 18% of the sample belongs to the ten largest clones.

According to the germline V gene, CDR1 reads SGHVS and CDR2 reads FNYEAQ. The CDR3 runs 15 residues from the cysteine to the phenylalanine. Only the CDR3 DNA stays, 45 bases, in frame from base 1. Trimming removed 5 bases from V and 7 bases from J, leaving 18 bases between the germline ends. Whole blood was collected in K2EDTA tubes by collaborating institutions according to the institutions' own protocols. For TCRbeta analysis, collaborators shipped samples in one of three forms: frozen whole blood, isolated PBMCs, or DNA extracted from either of those sample types. Results and caveats for the whole study, not just this receptor: Clinical and demographic metadata were provided uncurated, with the amount varying by source and participant.

Specimen: peripheral blood. The rearranged chain carries TRBV7-6 and TRBJ1-5, and TRBD1 may be the D gene, going by 5 matching bases. The source is a human donor in a cohort sampled during active COVID-19. The DNA is as follows: TGTGCCAGCAGCGCGTCAGCGGGGCCCCAACAGCCCCAGCATTTT. This sequence encodes CASSASAGPQQPQHF. Here the CDR3 is joined to the reference TRBV7-6 and TRBJ1-5 genes, and the full variable domain is: GAGVSQSPRYKVTKRGQDVALRCDPISGHVSLYWYRQALGQGPEFLTYFNYEAQQDKSGLPNDRFSAERPEGSISTLTIQRTEQRDSAMYRCASSASAGPQQPQHFGDGTRLSIL.